One sample yielded the 14 T cell receptor beta chains listed below, sequenced in a study of T cells in Graves' hyperthyroidism and ophthalmopathy. RNA transcripts provided the source from which TCR beta CDR3 regions were amplified. HTBI primers were used for first-round RT-PCR of the TCR CDR3. TCRdb reanalysed the multiplex PCR reads using MiXCR and keeps one entry per CDR3 protein. The data contain approximately 430,000 distinct CDR3 sequences, under 15% of them singletons. Sequenced sample: blood. The origin of the receptors is a man aged 18 to 30 with Graves' ophthalmopathy.

This clonotype was seen many times. The rearrangement links TRBV6-2 or TRBV6-3 to TRBJ2-7; no clear D gene. V dropped 2 bases and J dropped 6 bases, with 11 bases sitting between them. The germline CDR1 and CDR2 sequences are MNHEY and SVGEGT. This CDR3 region has 13 residues. The CDR3 nucleotides read TGTGCCAGCAGTTACCGGAATGGGGTCGAGCAGTACTTC. Its protein product is CASSYRNGVEQYF.

This clonotype was counted many times. This chain joins TRBV7-9 and TRBJ2-5; unclear D gene. The germline V gene has CDR1 SEHNR and CDR2 FQNEAQ (reference sequence). Trimming stripped 0 bases from V and 5 bases from J, with 13 bases between. This CDR3 has 15 amino acids. The CDR3 loop is CASSLAHLTDETQYF. The CDR3, as DNA: TGTGCCAGCAGCTTAGCCCATCTGACGGATGAGACCCAGTACTTC.

This clonotype was observed a few times. A read error may be the cause here, since a much bigger clone is one base away. V usage is TRBV5-8 and J usage is TRBJ1-1, with 9 bases fitting TRBD1. Per germline, CDR1 SGHTS and CDR2 YDEGEE. There are 14 residues in the CDR3. V was pared by 10 bases and J by 4 bases, with 11 bases of the junction left unmatched. The CDR3 DNA is TGTGCCGGATCCAGGACAGGGGCTTTCACTGAAGCTTTCTTT. It yields the protein CAGSRTGAFTEAFF.

This clonotype occurred many times. V gene TRBV6-1 combines with J gene TRBJ2-7; D is unclear. Germline V gene sequence: CDR1 MNHNS, CDR2 SASEGT. The germline V and J ends were trimmed by 5 bases and 2 bases, with 13 bases remaining between them. CDR3 size: 14 residues. CDR3 protein: CASSRTGGTYEQYF. DNA for the CDR3: TGTGCCAGCAGTCGTACGGGTGGAACCTACGAGCAGTACTTC.

The rearrangement links TRBV4-2 to TRBJ2-7; no firm D call. The V end was cut by 0 bases, the J end by 6 bases, with 9 bases between. This CDR3 comprises 13 residues. CDR1 LGHNA and CDR2 YNFKEQ come from the germline V gene. CDR3 residues: CASSQDNWREQYF. The DNA for the CDR3 is TGTGCCAGCAGCCAAGATAATTGGCGCGAGCAGTACTTC.

The genes are TRBV7-9 and TRBJ2-6; the match to TRBD2 covers 8 bases. The V segment lost 3 bases and the J segment 0 bases; nucleotides outside the gene matches: 1. The CDR3 length is 16 residues. Germline V CDR1 and CDR2: SEHNR, FQNEAQ (reference sequence). Here the CDR3 reads CASSFGGASGANVLTF. CDR3 nucleotide sequence: TGTGCCAGCAGCTTCGGGGGGGCCTCTGGGGCCAACGTCCTGACTTTC.

This clonotype was detected ten times or more. This rearrangement joins TRBV20-1 to TRBJ1-2, with D hard to call. Trimming removed 3 bases at V and 5 bases at J, with 7 bases between. The CDR3 spans 11 residues. CDR1 and CDR2 from the germline V gene are DFQATT and SNEGSKA (reference sequence). The CDR3 loop reads CSASVAYGYTF. DNA for the CDR3: TGCAGTGCTAGTGTAGCTTATGGCTACACCTTC.

This clonotype appeared many times. This chain connects TRBV29-1 to TRBJ2-7; D may be TRBD1 (5 bases). The CDR3 runs 12 residues. The ends were cut back, 7 bases at V and 1 base at J, with 11 bases in the middle. Germline CDR1 SQVTM, CDR2 ANQGSEA. CDR3 bases: TGCAGCGGGAAGACAGATTCCTACGAGCAGTACTTC. Translating it yields CSGKTDSYEQYF.

This clonotype was counted at least ten times. The rearrangement joins TRBV29-1 to TRBJ2-5, with 13 nucleotides matching TRBD2. Germline lookup yields CDR1 SQVTM and CDR2 ANQGSEA. The CDR3 spans 15 residues. V lost 4 bases and J lost 5; bases outside the gene matches: 7. The CDR3: CSVVTSGRAGETQYF. The CDR3 nucleotides are TGCAGCGTTGTAACTAGCGGGAGGGCTGGGGAGACCCAGTACTTC.

This clonotype was observed many times. The chain couples TRBV27 to TRBJ2-3, with 11 bases lining up with TRBD1. Per the germline V gene, CDR1 is MNHEY and CDR2 is SMNVEV (reference sequence). V dropped 5 bases and J dropped 4; count of bases not matched to a gene: 14. CDR3 length equals 18 residues. The CDR3 DNA reads as TGTGCCAGCAGTATTAGGACAGGGGGCGCAGAAGGCTCAGATACGCAGTATTTT. Translated, it gives CASSIRTGGAEGSDTQYF.

Note on this clonotype: This may come from a read error, since a much larger clone is one base off. The chain recombines TRBV10-3 with TRBJ1-2, with 7 bases lining up with TRBD1. Germline V gene data show CDR1 as ENHRY and CDR2 as SYGVKD. CDR3 length equals 15 residues. The CDR3: CAIRPQGGLNYGCTF. For the CDR3, the DNA is TGTGCCATCAGGCCCCAGGGGGGCCTTAACTATGGCTGCACCTTC.

This clonotype was seen more than once but under ten times. The chain uses TRBV5-5 and TRBJ1-1; 8 bases fit TRBD1. The germline V gene encodes CDR1 SGHKS and CDR2 YYEKEE (reference sequence). This CDR3 is built from 14 residues. After removal of 7 bases from V and 1 base from J, the junction contained 6 bases not matched to a gene. CDR3 DNA: TGTGCCAGCGGCTGGGGACAGGCGAACACTGAAGCTTTCTTT. This codes for CASGWGQANTEAFF.

CDR3: CASSVPSGNIQYF. DNA of the CDR3: TGTGCCAGCAGCGTACCCAGCGGGAACATTCAGTACTTC. This chain connects TRBV9 to TRBJ2-4; D perhaps matches TRBD2 (6 bases). Trimming pared 1 base from V and 7 bases from J, leaving 9 bases between. CDR3 size: 13 residues. The V gene's germline CDR1 is SGDLS and CDR2 YYNGEE.

V and J are TRBV18 and TRBJ1-5, with D hard to call. V lost 4 bases and J 3 bases, leaving 13 bases between the germline ends. Per the germline V gene, CDR1 is KGHSH and CDR2 is LQKENI. This CDR3 is built from 15 residues. The CDR3 loop is CASSQSRGINQPQHF. CDR3 DNA sequence: TGTGCCAGCTCACAGTCACGGGGTATCAATCAGCCCCAGCATTTT.